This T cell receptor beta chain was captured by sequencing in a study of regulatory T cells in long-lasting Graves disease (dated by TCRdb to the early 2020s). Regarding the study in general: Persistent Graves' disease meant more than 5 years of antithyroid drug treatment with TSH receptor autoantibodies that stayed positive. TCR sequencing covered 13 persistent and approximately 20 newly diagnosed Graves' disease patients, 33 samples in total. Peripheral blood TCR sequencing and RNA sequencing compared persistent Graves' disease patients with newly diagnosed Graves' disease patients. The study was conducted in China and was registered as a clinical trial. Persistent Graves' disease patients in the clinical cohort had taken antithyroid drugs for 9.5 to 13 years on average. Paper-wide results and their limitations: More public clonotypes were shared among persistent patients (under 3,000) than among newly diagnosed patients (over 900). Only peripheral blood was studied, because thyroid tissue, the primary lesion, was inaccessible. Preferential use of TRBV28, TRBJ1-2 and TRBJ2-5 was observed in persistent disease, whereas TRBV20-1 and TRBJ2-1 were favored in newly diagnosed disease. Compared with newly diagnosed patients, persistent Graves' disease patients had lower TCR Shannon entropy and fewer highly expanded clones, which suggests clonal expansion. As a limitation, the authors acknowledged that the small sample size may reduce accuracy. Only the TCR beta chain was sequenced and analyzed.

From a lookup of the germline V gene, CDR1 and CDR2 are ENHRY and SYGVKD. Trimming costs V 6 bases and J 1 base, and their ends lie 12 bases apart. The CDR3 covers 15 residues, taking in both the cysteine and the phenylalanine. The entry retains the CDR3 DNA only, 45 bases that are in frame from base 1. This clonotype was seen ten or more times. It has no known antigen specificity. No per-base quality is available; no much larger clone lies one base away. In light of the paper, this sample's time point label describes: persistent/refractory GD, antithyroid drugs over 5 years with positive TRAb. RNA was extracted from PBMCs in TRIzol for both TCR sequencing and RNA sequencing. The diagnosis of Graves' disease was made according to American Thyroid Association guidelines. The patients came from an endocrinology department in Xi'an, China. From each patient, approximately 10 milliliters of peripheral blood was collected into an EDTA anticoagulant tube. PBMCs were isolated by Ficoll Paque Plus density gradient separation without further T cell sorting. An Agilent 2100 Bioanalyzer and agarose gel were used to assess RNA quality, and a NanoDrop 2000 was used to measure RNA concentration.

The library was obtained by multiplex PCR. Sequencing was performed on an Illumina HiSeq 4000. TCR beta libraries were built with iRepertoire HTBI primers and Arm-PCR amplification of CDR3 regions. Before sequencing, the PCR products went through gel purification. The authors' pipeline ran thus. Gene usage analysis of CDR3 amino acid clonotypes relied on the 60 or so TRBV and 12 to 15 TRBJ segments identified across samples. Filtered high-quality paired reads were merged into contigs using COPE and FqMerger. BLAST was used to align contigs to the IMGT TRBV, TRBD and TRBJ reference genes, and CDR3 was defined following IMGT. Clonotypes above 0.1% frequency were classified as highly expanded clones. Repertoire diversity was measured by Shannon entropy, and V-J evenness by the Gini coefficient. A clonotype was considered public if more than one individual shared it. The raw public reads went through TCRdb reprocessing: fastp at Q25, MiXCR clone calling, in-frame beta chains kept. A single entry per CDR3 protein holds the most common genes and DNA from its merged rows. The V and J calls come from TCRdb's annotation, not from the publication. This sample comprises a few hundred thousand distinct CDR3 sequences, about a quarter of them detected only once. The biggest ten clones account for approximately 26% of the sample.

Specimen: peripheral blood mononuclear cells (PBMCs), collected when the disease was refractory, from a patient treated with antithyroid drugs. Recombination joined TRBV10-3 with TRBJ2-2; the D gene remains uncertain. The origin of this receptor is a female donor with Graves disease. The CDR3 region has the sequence CAIRAGAGNTGELFF. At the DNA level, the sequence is TGTGCCATCAGGGCTGGCGCAGGGAACACCGGGGAGCTGTTTTTT.